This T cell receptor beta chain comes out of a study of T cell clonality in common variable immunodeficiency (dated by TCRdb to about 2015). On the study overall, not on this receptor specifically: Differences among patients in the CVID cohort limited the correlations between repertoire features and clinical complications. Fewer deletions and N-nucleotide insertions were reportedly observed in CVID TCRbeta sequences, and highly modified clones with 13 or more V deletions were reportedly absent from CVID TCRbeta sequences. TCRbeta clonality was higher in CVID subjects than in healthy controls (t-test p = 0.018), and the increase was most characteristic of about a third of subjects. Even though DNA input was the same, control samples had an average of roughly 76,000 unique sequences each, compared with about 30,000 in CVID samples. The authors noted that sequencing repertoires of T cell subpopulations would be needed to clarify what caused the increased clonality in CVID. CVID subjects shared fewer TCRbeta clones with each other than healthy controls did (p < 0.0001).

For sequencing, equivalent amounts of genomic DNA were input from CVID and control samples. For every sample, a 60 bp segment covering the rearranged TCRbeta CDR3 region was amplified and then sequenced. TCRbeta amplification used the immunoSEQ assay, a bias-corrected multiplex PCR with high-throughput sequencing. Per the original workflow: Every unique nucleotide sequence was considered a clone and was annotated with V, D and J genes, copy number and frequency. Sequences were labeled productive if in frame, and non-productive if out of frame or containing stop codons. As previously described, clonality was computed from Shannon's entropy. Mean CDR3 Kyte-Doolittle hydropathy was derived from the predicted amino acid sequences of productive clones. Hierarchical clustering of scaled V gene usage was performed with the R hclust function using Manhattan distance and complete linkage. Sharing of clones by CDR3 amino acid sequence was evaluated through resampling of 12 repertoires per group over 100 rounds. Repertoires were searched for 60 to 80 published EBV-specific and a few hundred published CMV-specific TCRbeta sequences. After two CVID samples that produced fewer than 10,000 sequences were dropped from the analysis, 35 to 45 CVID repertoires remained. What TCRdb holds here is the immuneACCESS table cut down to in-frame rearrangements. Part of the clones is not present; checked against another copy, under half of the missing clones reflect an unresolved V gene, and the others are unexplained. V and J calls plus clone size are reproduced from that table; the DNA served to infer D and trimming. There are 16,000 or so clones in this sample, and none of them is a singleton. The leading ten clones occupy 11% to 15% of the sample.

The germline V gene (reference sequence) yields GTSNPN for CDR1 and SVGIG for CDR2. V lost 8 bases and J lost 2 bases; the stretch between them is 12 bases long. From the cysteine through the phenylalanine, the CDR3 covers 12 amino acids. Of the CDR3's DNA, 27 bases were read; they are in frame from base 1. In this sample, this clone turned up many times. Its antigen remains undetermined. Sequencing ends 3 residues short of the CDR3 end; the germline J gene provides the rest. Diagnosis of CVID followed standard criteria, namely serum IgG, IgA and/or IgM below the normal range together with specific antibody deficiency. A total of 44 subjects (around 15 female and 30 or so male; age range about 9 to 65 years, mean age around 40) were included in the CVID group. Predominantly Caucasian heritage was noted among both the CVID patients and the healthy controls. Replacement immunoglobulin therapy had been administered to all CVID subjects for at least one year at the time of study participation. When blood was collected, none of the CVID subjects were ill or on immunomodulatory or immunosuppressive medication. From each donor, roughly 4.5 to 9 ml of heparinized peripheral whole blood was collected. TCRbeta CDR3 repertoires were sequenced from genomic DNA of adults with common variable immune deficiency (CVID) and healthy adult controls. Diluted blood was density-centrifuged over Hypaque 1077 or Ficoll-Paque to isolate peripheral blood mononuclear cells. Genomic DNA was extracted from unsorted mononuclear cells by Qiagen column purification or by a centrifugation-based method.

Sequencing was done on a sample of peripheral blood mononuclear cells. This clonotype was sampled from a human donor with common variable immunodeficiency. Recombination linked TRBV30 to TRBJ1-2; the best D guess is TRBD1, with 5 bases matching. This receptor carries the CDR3 CARKRGNYGYTF. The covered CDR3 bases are TGTGCCAGAAAGAGGGGCAACTATGGC.